This T cell receptor (beta chain) was retrieved from a study of blood T cell repertoires in COVID-19. Study at large: The United States, Italy and Spain were the sources of the acute and convalescent COVID-19 samples. Sources were T cells, B-cell-depleted T cells, or PBMCs; the material itself was cDNA or gDNA.

Clones were sequenced by immunoSEQ multiplex PCR, and TCRdb holds only the in-frame ones, with some missing. Of about 84,000 clones in the sample, 65% to 85% were seen once. V was pared by 6 bases and J by 2 bases, with 11 bases between. This CDR3 is 14 amino acids long. Germline V gene data show CDR1 as SGDLS and CDR2 as YYNGEE. The sequenced sample consisted of peripheral blood. The chain is built from TRBV9 and TRBJ2-2; TRBD1 might be the D (5 bases). This TCR derives from a man at least 80 years old with active or convalescent COVID-19. Here the CDR3 DNA reads TGTGCCAGCATGGGCAGGGCTAACACCGGGGAGCTGTTTTTT. The encoded protein is CASMGRANTGELFF.